The subject of this entry is one T cell receptor beta chain. Its antigen is as yet unknown. Unmatched junction bases numbered 10, after V lost 6 bases and J lost 3 bases. CDR3 size: 15 residues. Germline V lookup: CDR1 SGDLS, CDR2 YYNGEE. The sample originates from a study of cytomegalovirus exposure and HLA in healthy donors. In the study overall: A preliminary data release comprised around 85 million unique TCRs obtained from HLA-typed donors. Overall study results and limits: Specificity of three CMV-associated chains for CMV antigens was verified in vitro. Most observed TCR sequences were rare, whereas some public TCRs were detected in many donors. In an earlier analysis, about 87% or about 30%: the productive usage of most TCR beta V segments.

PCR amplification relied on 60 Vbeta primers (plus 13 Jbeta primers). TCRdb's table, derived via immunoSEQ multiplex PCR, lists solely in-frame clones and lacks some. The sample lists approximately 100,000 clones; about 79% were seen once. Sequenced input: PBMCs. The rearrangement links TRBV9 to TRBJ2-3; 7 nucleotides align to TRBD2. The clonotype was recovered from a female donor in good health and CMV-seropositive. The CDR3 reads CASTYAGGETDTQYF. For the CDR3, the DNA is TGTGCCAGCACTTACGCTGGGGGGGAGACAGATACGCAGTATTTT. The whole variable domain, remainder taken from reference TRBV9 and TRBJ2-3, is DSGVTQTPKHLITATGQRVTLRCSPRSGDLSVYWYQQSLDQGLQFLIQYYNGEERAKGNILERFSAQQFPDLHSELNLSSLELGDSALYFCASTYAGGETDTQYFGPGTRLTVL.